One and the same sample provided the 28 T cell receptor beta chains below, sequenced in a study of breast tumors, draining lymph nodes, adjacent tissues. Samples came from axillary lymph nodes draining the breast cancer. TCRdb recomputed calls from the multiplex PCR reads with MiXCR, one row per CDR3 protein. The sample records about 180,000 distinct CDR3 sequences, 33% being singletons. The sample was axillary lymph node tissue. These receptors came from a female donor with breast cancer. Some clones in this sample may be carry-over from other donors' samples.

This clonotype was detected many times. V and J are TRBV12-3 or TRBV12-4 and TRBJ2-5; 10 bases line up with TRBD2. The CDR3 contains 13 residues. V shed 5 bases, J shed 5 bases, and the junction held 2 bases outside the gene matches. CDR3 nucleotides: TGTGCCAGCAGTGGTAGCGGGGGGGAGACCCAGTACTTC. It encodes CASSGSGGETQYF.

Notes on this clonotype: At one end, the junction sequence differs from germline, possibly due to a read error. The V call is TRBV6-5, the J call TRBJ2-1; 8 positions agree with TRBD2. The CDR3 consists of 17 residues. CDR1 and CDR2 (germline): MNHEY, SVGAGI. As DNA, the CDR3 is TGTGCCAGCAGTCACTCGATGCGGGAGGCCTCCTACAATGAGCAGTTCTTC. This gives the protein CASSHSMREASYNEQFF.

Ten or more counts support this clonotype. This chain connects TRBV11-2 to TRBJ1-4; the D is unclear. The germline gives CDR1 SGHAT, CDR2 FQNNGV. Trimming left V 4 bases short and J 8 bases short, with 14 bases between. This CDR3 has 14 residues. The CDR3 DNA is TGTGCCAGCAGCTCCCGGGAAGGAAACGAAAAACTGTTTTTT. Its protein is CASSSREGNEKLFF.

The gene calls are TRBV27 and TRBJ2-7; D perhaps matches TRBD1 (6 bases). CDR3 length equals 15 residues. Per germline, CDR1 MNHEY and CDR2 SMNVEV (reference sequence). V was clipped by 2 bases and J by 3 bases, with 14 bases between them. This chain's CDR3 is CASSLRQGKFYEQYF. CDR3 nucleotides: TGTGCCAGCAGTTTACGGCAGGGGAAATTCTACGAGCAGTACTTC.

There are many counts of this clonotype. The chain carries TRBV7-8 and TRBJ2-3; 9 bases are a match to TRBD2. This CDR3 has 15 amino acids. Germline V gives CDR1 SGHVS, CDR2 FQNEAQ. Trimming cost V 4 bases and J 1 base; bases outside gene matches: 3. CDR3 residues: CASSSASGGTDTQYF. The CDR3 nucleotides are TGTGCCAGCAGCTCAGCTAGCGGGGGCACAGATACGCAGTATTTT.

This clonotype was seen just once. This clone may be a read error of a much larger clone one base away. It is likely a read error, because the conserved phenylalanine at the end of the CDR3 is missing. The V call is TRBV13, the J call TRBJ1-2, with D tentatively TRBD1 (6 bases). The CDR3 runs to 15 residues. Looked up from germline, CDR1 is PRHDT and CDR2 is FYEKMQ (reference sequence). V dropped 4 bases and J dropped 7 bases, with 19 bases sitting between them. The CDR3 sequence is CASSSTDSKGSGYTL. In DNA form, the CDR3 reads TGTGCCAGCAGCTCTACGGACAGCAAAGGCTCTGGCTACACCCTC.

This sequence joins TRBV6-4 and TRBJ1-2; tentatively, D is TRBD1 (5 bases). V was trimmed by 5 bases and J by 2 bases, leaving 18 bases between them. CDR1 is MRHNA, CDR2 SNTAGT, per germline. The CDR3 is made up of 16 amino acids. CDR3 sequence reads: CASSFLRGSGNYGYTF. Here the CDR3 DNA reads TGTGCCAGCAGTTTCTTAAGGGGCTCGGGGAACTATGGCTACACCTTC.

The chain links TRBV7-3 to TRBJ1-4; maybe TRBD1 (6 bases). Germline V gene lookup returns CDR1 SGHTA and CDR2 FQGTGA. Deletions cut 5 bases from V and 0 bases from J, with 13 bases between. The CDR3 length is 16 residues. CDR3 protein: CASSGGPTATNEKLFF. The CDR3 nucleotides are TGTGCCAGCAGCGGGGGGCCAACTGCAACTAATGAAAAACTGTTTTTT.

This clonotype showed up just once. The rearrangement uses TRBV20-1 and TRBJ1-4; TRBD1 is a possible D gene (6 bases). This CDR3 has 14 amino acids. The germline V gene encodes CDR1 DFQATT and CDR2 SNEGSKA (reference sequence). V was trimmed by 4 bases and J by 8 bases, leaving 17 bases between them. DNA of the CDR3: TGCAGTGCTACTAGCGGGGGGGCCGGGGAAAAACTGTTTTTT. The encoded protein is CSATSGGAGEKLFF.

Details on this clonotype: Since a much larger clone is just one base distant, this may be a read error. The chain employs TRBV5-1 and TRBJ2-1, with D perhaps given as TRBD1 or TRBD2 (5 bases each). The CDR3 contains 13 residues. Germline CDR1 reads SGHRS; CDR2 reads YFSETQ. The CDR3 spells CASSLGTVNEHFF. The CDR3 DNA reads TGCGCCAGCAGCCTGGGGACCGTCAATGAGCACTTCTTC.

The chain is built from TRBV13 and TRBJ2-3; 13 bases match TRBD2. The CDR3 is made up of 18 amino acids. Germline-derived CDR1 and CDR2 are PRHDT and FYEKMQ (reference sequence). J was trimmed by 1 base and V by 2 bases; bases with no gene match: 6. CDR3 sequence reads: CASSLRRLAGGGTDTQYF. DNA of the CDR3: TGTGCCAGCAGCTTACGGCGACTAGCGGGGGGCGGCACAGATACGCAGTATTTT.

This clonotype was counted a few times. A single base separates this from a much larger clone, so it may be a read error. This chain links TRBV5-1 with TRBJ2-2; 8 bases are shared with TRBD2. V was clipped by 1 base and J by 3 bases; unmatched bases: 5. The CDR3 contains 16 residues. Germline V gene data show CDR1 as SGHRS and CDR2 as YFSETQ. CDR3 loop: CASSLTRGAHTGELFF. In nucleotides, the CDR3 is TGCGCCAGCAGCTTGACGCGGGGGGCTCACACCGGGGAGCTGTTTTTT. Complete variable domain (other parts from reference TRBV5-1 and TRBJ2-2): KAGVTQTPRYLIKTRGQQVTLSCSPISGHRSVSWYQQTPGQGLQFLFEYFSETQRNKGNFPGRFSGRQFSNSRSEMNVSTLELGDSALYLCASSLTRGAHTGELFFGEGSRLTVL.

The table lists this clonotype with a few counts. J is TRBJ2-3 and V is TRBV18; possibly TRBD2 for D (6 bases). This CDR3 comprises 17 residues. CDR1 is KGHSH, CDR2 LQKENI, per germline. V lost 1 base to trimming and J lost 2 bases, with 16 bases between them. The CDR3 spells CASSPRFSAGSTDTQYF. For the CDR3, the DNA is TGTGCCAGCTCACCACGTTTTAGTGCGGGGTCCACAGATACGCAGTATTTT.

On this clonotype itself: A clone one base away is much larger, so this may be a read error. The genes are TRBV5-6 and TRBJ2-2; the match to TRBD1 covers 7 bases. The CDR3 contains 14 residues. CDR1 SGHDT and CDR2 YYEEEE come from the germline V gene. The V segment lost 3 bases and the J segment 7 bases; nucleotides outside the gene matches: 6. In DNA form, the CDR3 reads TGTGCCAGCAGCTGGGGGACAGCAATCGGGGAGCTGTTTTTT. Translation gives CASSWGTAIGELFF.

This clonotype was seen many times. The chain joins TRBV29-1 to TRBJ1-2; TRBD1 agrees at 9 bases. The CDR3 sequence is 14 residues long. Germline CDR1 reads SQVTM; CDR2 reads ANQGSEA. Trimming cost V 0 bases and J 5 bases; bases outside gene matches: 4. CDR3: CSVEDADRGYGYTF. The CDR3 nucleotides read TGCAGCGTTGAAGATGCGGACAGGGGTTATGGCTACACCTTC.

Ten or more counts support this clonotype. The V call is TRBV6-5, the J call TRBJ2-7, with 7 nucleotides matching TRBD1. Per the germline V gene, CDR1 is MNHEY and CDR2 is SVGAGI. The CDR3 consists of 15 residues. V was clipped by 0 bases and J by 4 bases; unmatched bases: 6. CDR3 amino acids: CASSYSNRGAYEQYF. The CDR3 DNA reads as TGTGCCAGCAGTTACTCGAACAGGGGAGCATACGAGCAGTACTTC.

This clonotype was detected ten times or more. The CDR3 loop is CASSLALAGAAEQFF. The CDR3 region has the DNA TGTGCCAGCAGCTTGGCTCTAGCGGGAGCGGCTGAGCAGTTCTTC. The V call is TRBV5-6, the J call TRBJ2-1; 10 positions agree with TRBD2. With V trimmed by 0 bases and J by 9 bases, 6 bases remained unmatched. From germline, CDR1 is SGHDT and CDR2 YYEEEE. The CDR3 contains 15 residues. The full variable domain, completed using reference TRBV5-6 and TRBJ2-1, is DAGVTQSPTHLIKTRGQQVTLRCSPKSGHDTVSWYQQALGQGPQFIFQYYEEEERQRGNFPDRFSGHQFPNYSSELNVNALLLGDSALYLCASSLALAGAAEQFFGPGTRLTVL.

This clonotype appeared many times. The chain has TRBV15 and TRBJ2-1, with 8 bases that match TRBD2. Trimming at V came to 8 bases and at J to 4 bases, leaving 7 bases not matched to a gene. Germline CDR1 and CDR2: LNHNV and YYDKDF (reference sequence). The length of the CDR3 is 14 residues. The CDR3 nucleotides read TGTGCCACCGCAAGCGGGAGTAGTTACAATGAGCAGTTCTTC. Translated: CATASGSSYNEQFF.

This clonotype showed up just a few times. Since a much larger clone is just one base distant, this may be a read error. The J gene is TRBJ2-7, the V gene TRBV6-4; D ambiguous. Trimming took 10 bases from V and 3 from J, leaving 7 bases between them. Germline CDR1 reads MRHNA; CDR2 reads SNTAGT. The CDR3 totals 10 residues. CDR3 bases: TGTGCCAACCAGCACTACGAGCAGTACTTC. Residues: CANQHYEQYF.

This chain connects TRBV14 to TRBJ2-1, with 8 bases that match TRBD2. Germline values: CDR1 SGHDN, CDR2 FVKESK. The CDR3 runs to 16 residues. The junction had 12 bases not matched to a gene; V was cut back by 3 bases and J by 8 bases. CDR3 coding DNA: TGTGCCAGCAGCCATGCCACGCGGGGGGCATACGATGAGCAGTTCTTC. Encoded protein: CASSHATRGAYDEQFF.

The V and J genes are TRBV12-3 or TRBV12-4 and TRBJ2-5, with 9 bases that match TRBD1. The CDR3 is 13 residues long. J gave up 5 bases and V 8 bases, and 6 bases lay outside the gene matches. The CDR3 here is CASGGTGTETQYF. CDR3 sequence (DNA): TGTGCCAGCGGGGGGACAGGGACGGAGACCCAGTACTTC.

The chain recombines TRBV7-9 with TRBJ1-3; 7 positions agree with TRBD1. There are 16 residues in the CDR3. After removal of 4 bases from V and 1 base from J, the junction contained 7 bases not matched to a gene. Germline V gene sequence: CDR1 SEHNR, CDR2 FQNEAQ (reference sequence). This CDR3 is CASSSSGTASGNTIYF. CDR3 coding DNA: TGTGCCAGCAGCTCCTCCGGGACAGCTTCTGGAAACACCATATATTTT. The full variable domain, in which reference TRBV7-9 and TRBJ1-3 provide the parts outside the CDR3, is DTGVSQNPRHKITKRGQNVTFRCDPISEHNRLYWYRQTLGQGPEFLTYFQNEAQLEKSRLLSDRFSAERPKGSFSTLEIQRTEQGDSAMYLCASSSSGTASGNTIYFGEGSWLTVV.

In this sample, this clonotype turned up many times. The chain recombines TRBV27 with TRBJ2-3; 8 bases agree with TRBD2. V was clipped by 7 bases and J by 6 bases; unmatched bases: 12. Per germline, CDR1 MNHEY and CDR2 SMNVEV (reference sequence). This CDR3 contains 15 residues. CDR3 residues: CASKPLERERDTQYF. Written as DNA, the CDR3 is TGTGCCAGCAAGCCGCTGGAGCGGGAGCGTGATACGCAGTATTTT.

This clonotype was found a few times. The gene calls are TRBV6-5 and TRBJ2-4; D is perhaps TRBD2 (5 bases). The CDR3 totals 13 residues. With 9 bases removed from V and 9 bases from J, the gap between germline ends came to 18 bases. The germline gives CDR1 MNHEY, CDR2 SVGAGI. Here the CDR3 reads CASGRLRAGIQYF. For the CDR3, the DNA is TGTGCCAGTGGCAGGTTGAGGGCGGGCATTCAGTACTTC.

V is TRBV27 and J is TRBJ2-1; 7 bases map to TRBD1. Germline-derived CDR1 and CDR2 are MNHEY and SMNVEV (reference sequence). The CDR3 consists of 14 residues. V lost 3 bases, J lost 9 bases, and 8 bases stayed unmatched. CDR3 protein: CASSLVQGVGEQFF. In DNA form, the CDR3 reads TGTGCCAGCAGTTTGGTTCAGGGGGTGGGTGAGCAGTTCTTC.

This clonotype was detected many times. The J gene is TRBJ2-3, the V gene TRBV16; D gene unclear. Germline loops: CDR1 KGHSY, CDR2 FQNENV. V lost 7 bases and J lost 2, with 10 bases in between. This CDR3 contains 13 residues. This CDR3 is CASKNPYTDTQYF. The CDR3 bases are TGTGCCAGCAAGAACCCTTACACAGATACGCAGTATTTT. Supplemented by reference TRBV16 and TRBJ2-3, the full variable domain reads GEEVAQTPKHLVRGEGQKAKLYCAPIKGHSYVFWYQQVLKNEFKFLISFQNENVFDETGMPKERFSAKCLPNSPCSLEIQATKLEDSAVYFCASKNPYTDTQYFGPGTRLTVL.

This clonotype was detected ten times or more. Relative to the germline gene, one junction end is altered; a read error may explain this. The CDR3, as DNA: TGTGCCAGCAGTCACTCGGTTCAGGGGGGAAATTCACCCCTCCACTTT. This gives the protein CASSHSVQGGNSPLHF. The chain recombines TRBV6-5 with TRBJ1-6; 7 bases are shared with TRBD1. The CDR3 sequence is 16 residues long. Germline CDR1 MNHEY, CDR2 SVGAGI.

There are a few counts of this clonotype. The gene calls are TRBV6-5 and TRBJ2-3; TRBD2 is a possible D gene (7 bases). Germline V gene sequence: CDR1 MNHEY, CDR2 SVGAGI. The CDR3 sequence is 16 residues long. With 6 bases removed from V and 5 bases from J, the gap between germline ends came to 21 bases. The CDR3 region is CASSPTLGGQGDTQYF. CDR3 coding DNA: TGTGCCAGCAGCCCTACGCTGGGGGGGCAGGGAGATACGCAGTATTTT.